The 29 T cell receptor beta chains presented below share a single source sample, sequenced in a study of cytomegalovirus exposure and HLA in healthy donors. Amplification used 60 Vbeta primers and 13 Jbeta primers. Repertoires were generated with immunoSEQ multiplex PCR, while TCRdb's copy carries only in-frame clones and drops some. This sample's clone table lists under 75,000 clones. Input material: PBMCs. The receptors come from a female donor in good health and CMV-seropositive.

The V and J genes are TRBV4-1 and TRBJ1-3; D call uncertain. V lost 1 base and J lost 4, with 17 bases in between. This CDR3 contains 17 residues. Germline V CDR1 and CDR2: MGHRA, YSYEKL. CDR3 bases: TGCGCCAGCAGCCAAGTTGGTCGCCGTCCCAGGGGAAACACCATATATTTT. Translated, it gives CASSQVGRRPRGNTIYF.

This chain uses TRBV19 with TRBJ1-4; 11 bases are shared with TRBD1. This CDR3 is 16 amino acids long. CDR1 LNHDA and CDR2 SQIVND come from the germline V gene (reference sequence). V shed 5 bases, J shed 6 bases, and the junction held 8 bases outside the gene matches. In DNA form, the CDR3 reads TGTGCCAGTAGTGGGACAGGGGGGATTGAGGATGAAAAACTGTTTTTT. Amino acid sequence: CASSGTGGIEDEKLFF.

The J gene is TRBJ2-7, the V gene TRBV2, with TRBD2 matching over 9 bases. Germline V gene lookup returns CDR1 SNHLY and CDR2 FYNNEI. The CDR3 consists of 16 residues. V shed 6 bases and J 1 base; nucleotides not matched to a gene: 10. This CDR3 reads CASSPRGSGGSYEQYF. CDR3 nucleotides: TGTGCCAGCAGCCCCCGGGGTAGCGGGGGATCCTACGAGCAGTACTTC.

This rearrangement joins TRBV11-1 to TRBJ2-3; TRBD2 matches at 9 bases. This CDR3 has 15 amino acids. Germline V gene sequence: CDR1 SGHAT, CDR2 FQDESV (reference sequence). The junction had 3 bases not matched to a gene; V was cut back by 3 bases and J by 2 bases. The CDR3 is CASSFAGGDTDTQYF. The DNA of the CDR3 is TGTGCCAGCAGCTTTGCGGGGGGGGACACAGATACGCAGTATTTT.

CDR3 region: CASSPGASGRETQYF. CDR3 DNA sequence: TGCGCCAGCAGCCCTGGCGCTAGCGGGAGGGAGACCCAGTACTTC. V usage is TRBV5-1 and J usage is TRBJ2-5, with 11 bases identical to TRBD2. V trimming: 4 bases; J trimming: 5 bases; junction bases outside the gene matches: 7. The CDR3 contains 15 residues. CDR1 and CDR2 from the germline V gene are SGHRS and YFSETQ.

This sequence joins TRBV2 and TRBJ1-1; 7 bases are a match to TRBD1. V was clipped by 5 bases and J by 4 bases; unmatched bases: 1. The V gene's germline CDR1 is SNHLY and CDR2 FYNNEI. The CDR3 is 12 residues long. CDR3 DNA: TGTGCCAGCAGTACAGGGGTCACTGAAGCTTTCTTT. This gives the protein CASSTGVTEAFF.

As to this clone: An end of the junction differs from the germline gene, which may be a read error. This chain joins TRBV29-1 and TRBJ1-1, with D uncertain. CDR3 length equals 11 residues. From germline, CDR1 is SQVTM and CDR2 ANQGSEA. CDR3 coding DNA: TGCAGCGCTGGACTGAACACTGAAGATTTCTTT. It specifies CSAGLNTEDFF.

J is TRBJ1-5 and V is TRBV11-3; D might be TRBD1 (5 bases). The CDR3 spans 17 residues. V gave up 1 base and J gave up 0 bases, with 13 bases separating them. The germline V gene has CDR1 SGHNT and CDR2 YENEEA. This CDR3 is CASSLGQILNSNQPQHF. CDR3 sequence (DNA): TGTGCCAGCAGCTTAGGACAGATCCTGAATAGCAATCAGCCCCAGCATTTT.

The rearrangement joins TRBV5-6 to TRBJ1-2; TRBD1 might be the D (6 bases). The CDR3 extends over 14 amino acids. In germline, CDR1 is SGHDT, CDR2 YYEEEE. V lost 6 bases and J 7 bases, leaving 19 bases between the germline ends. CDR3 nucleotides: TGTGCCAGCACCACCCATGGGGGCGGGAGTGGCTACACCTTC. Translated, it gives CASTTHGGGSGYTF.

V is TRBV7-2 and J is TRBJ1-2; tentatively, D is TRBD1 (6 bases). The CDR3 runs 15 residues. CDR1 and CDR2 from the germline V gene are SGHTA and FQGNSA. V gave up 5 bases and J gave up 8 bases, with 21 bases separating them. CDR3 sequence reads: CASSPGQPTGRGYTF. The DNA of the CDR3 is TGTGCCAGCAGCCCCGGTCAGCCGACAGGTCGGGGCTACACCTTC.

The chain joins TRBV6-6 to TRBJ2-7, with 7 bases matching TRBD2. The V gene's germline CDR1 is MNHNY and CDR2 SVGAGI (reference sequence). CDR3 size: 15 residues. Germline trimming cut 2 bases from V and 1 base from J; bases unmatched to any gene: 5. This CDR3 is CASSYTSSGSYEQYF. The CDR3 DNA is TGTGCCAGCAGTTACACGTCTAGCGGATCCTACGAGCAGTACTTC.

This chain uses TRBV6-1 with TRBJ2-7; D is ambiguous. V lost 3 bases and J lost 3, with 12 bases in between. Per germline, CDR1 MNHNS and CDR2 SASEGT. The CDR3 length is 14 residues. The chain's CDR3 is CASSEELENYEQYF. DNA of the CDR3: TGTGCCAGCAGTGAGGAGCTCGAGAACTACGAGCAGTACTTC.

This chain joins TRBV10-3 and TRBJ2-2, with 8 bases aligning to TRBD2. Trimming cost V 7 bases and J 2 bases; bases outside gene matches: 12. The CDR3 loop spans 17 amino acids. The germline V gene has CDR1 ENHRY and CDR2 SYGVKD. CDR3 coding DNA: TGTGCCATCAATTCCCGGACTAGCCCTATTAACACCGGGGAGCTGTTTTTT. As protein: CAINSRTSPINTGELFF.

This chain links TRBV5-1 with TRBJ2-7; TRBD1 might be the D (5 bases). The CDR3 spans 14 residues. The germline V gene encodes CDR1 SGHRS and CDR2 YFSETQ. The ends were cut back, 4 bases at V and 4 bases at J, with 15 bases in the middle. The CDR3 loop is CASSLGQGVYEQYF. In DNA, the CDR3 is TGCGCCAGCAGCCTGGGGCAGGGTGTTTACGAGCAGTACTTC.

The V call is TRBV29-1, the J call TRBJ1-1; D is unresolved. Germline CDR1 and CDR2: SQVTM and ANQGSEA. Trimming took 6 bases from V and 8 from J, leaving 19 bases between them. The CDR3 runs 13 residues. Here the CDR3 DNA reads TGCAGCGTCGAGGAGGATTCTGTCTTCGAAGCTTTCTTT. It encodes CSVEEDSVFEAFF.

The chain joins TRBV19 to TRBJ1-5; D not resolved. The germline CDR1 and CDR2 sequences are LNHDA and SQIVND (reference sequence). This CDR3 has 15 amino acids. V was trimmed by 1 base and J by 0 bases, leaving 7 bases between them. The CDR3 region is CASSIAQYSNQPQHF. Written as DNA, the CDR3 is TGTGCCAGTAGTATAGCGCAGTATAGCAATCAGCCCCAGCATTTT.

The V and J genes are TRBV6-5 and TRBJ2-7; D is undetermined. The V end was cut by 8 bases, the J end by 3 bases, with 5 bases between. The germline V gene has CDR1 MNHEY and CDR2 SVGAGI. The CDR3 runs to 10 residues. CDR3 bases: TGTGCCAGCGGCCTCTACGAGCAGTACTTC. This translates into CASGLYEQYF.

This chain's CDR3 is CATSRGQGRNTEAFF. CDR3 DNA sequence: TGTGCCACCAGCAGAGGACAGGGAAGAAACACTGAAGCTTTCTTT. The rearrangement joins TRBV15 to TRBJ1-1; TRBD1 agrees at 7 bases. The CDR3 has 15 amino acids. Per the germline V gene, CDR1 is LNHNV and CDR2 is YYDKDF (reference sequence). The V segment lost 1 base and the J segment 2 bases; nucleotides outside the gene matches: 4.

DNA for the CDR3: TGTGCCACCGGGGGCTACGAGCAGTACTTC. It yields the protein CATGGYEQYF. This rearrangement joins TRBV2 to TRBJ2-7; possible D gene TRBD2, 6 bases. The germline gives CDR1 SNHLY, CDR2 FYNNEI. The CDR3 runs to 10 residues. V shed 10 bases and J shed 3 bases, with 7 bases lying between them.

Worth noting for this clone: Germline is not matched at one junction end, which may reflect a read error. This chain connects TRBV7-8 to TRBJ1-6, with unresolved D. The CDR3 length is 15 residues. CDR1 is SGHVS and CDR2 is FQNEAQ in the germline V gene. The CDR3 nucleotides are TGTGCCAGCAGTTTAGCCGACGGGTATAATTCACCCCTCCACTTT. Amino acid sequence: CASSLADGYNSPLHF.

The chain employs TRBV6-6 and TRBJ2-7; 8 nucleotides agree with TRBD1. V lost 5 bases, J lost 5 bases, and 5 bases stayed unmatched. CDR1 is MNHNY and CDR2 is SVGAGI in the germline V gene (reference sequence). The CDR3 runs to 13 residues. The CDR3 bases are TGTGCCAGCAGTCGGGACAGGAGGGACGAGCAGTACTTC. It specifies CASSRDRRDEQYF.

The V and J genes are TRBV7-8 and TRBJ1-4; D not resolved. The CDR3 covers 15 residues. Germline CDR1 reads SGHVS; CDR2 reads FQNEAQ. Trimming stripped 5 bases from V and 5 bases from J, with 15 bases between. CDR3 sequence (DNA): TGTGCCAGCAGCCCGCCTGCGCTGATAAATGAAAAACTGTTTTTT. Protein product: CASSPPALINEKLFF.

This CDR3 reads CASSLWPTGDGMNTEAFF. For the CDR3, the DNA is TGCGCCAGCAGCTTGTGGCCAACGGGGGATGGGATGAACACTGAAGCTTTCTTT. The gene calls are TRBV5-1 and TRBJ1-1; maybe TRBD1 (5 bases). Germline V gene data show CDR1 as SGHRS and CDR2 as YFSETQ. CDR3 length: 18 residues. V was shortened by 1 base and J by 0 bases, with 19 bases between the two germline ends.

This CDR3 is CATSIDSSYEQYF. As DNA, the CDR3 is TGTGCCACCTCCATTGACTCGTCCTACGAGCAGTACTTC. The rearrangement links TRBV2 to TRBJ2-7; D is unresolved. Between the trimmed V and J ends, which lost 10 bases and 1 base, there was a span of 14 bases. The CDR3 extends over 13 amino acids. Germline V gene lookup returns CDR1 SNHLY and CDR2 FYNNEI.

This chain uses TRBV29-1 with TRBJ1-4; D perhaps matches TRBD1 (6 bases). CDR3 length equals 15 residues. The germline V gene encodes CDR1 SQVTM and CDR2 ANQGSEA. Trimming left V 2 bases short and J 7 bases short, with 17 bases between. The CDR3 DNA is TGCAGCGTTGAAACAGGGATGGAGGCTAGTGAAAAACTGTTTTTT. Protein sequence: CSVETGMEASEKLFF.

This chain connects TRBV7-3 to TRBJ2-2; 7 bases match TRBD2. With V trimmed by 1 base and J by 4 bases, 3 bases remained unmatched. The CDR3 covers 15 residues. The germline gives CDR1 SGHTA, CDR2 FQGTGA. The CDR3 DNA reads TGTGCCAGCAGCTTAAGGGGGGGAGGCACCGGGGAGCTGTTTTTT. Its protein is CASSLRGGGTGELFF.

The rearrangement links TRBV4-1 to TRBJ2-7; 8 bases fit TRBD1. The germline V gene has CDR1 MGHRA and CDR2 YSYEKL. The junction had 9 bases not matched to a gene; V was cut back by 4 bases and J by 4 bases. The CDR3 runs to 15 residues. The CDR3: CASSRDRSFKYEQYF. The CDR3 nucleotides are TGCGCCAGCAGCCGGGACAGGTCCTTCAAGTACGAGCAGTACTTC.

The chain is built from TRBV19 and TRBJ1-5, with no clear D. Germline V CDR1 and CDR2: LNHDA, SQIVND (reference sequence). This CDR3 is built from 14 residues. Trimming pared 7 bases from V and 6 bases from J, leaving 16 bases between. CDR3 sequence: CASTIPGVGQPQHF. CDR3 nucleotides: TGTGCCAGTACCATTCCGGGTGTGGGTCAGCCCCAGCATTTT.

The chain carries TRBV19 and TRBJ2-1; 8 bases match TRBD1. The germline V gene encodes CDR1 LNHDA and CDR2 SQIVND (reference sequence). The ends lost 6 bases at V and 9 bases at J; junction bases unmatched: 10. CDR3 length: 14 amino acids. Here the CDR3 DNA reads TGTGCCAGTAGGCCGGGACAGGTTGGTCTTGAGCAGTTCTTC. This translates into CASRPGQVGLEQFF.